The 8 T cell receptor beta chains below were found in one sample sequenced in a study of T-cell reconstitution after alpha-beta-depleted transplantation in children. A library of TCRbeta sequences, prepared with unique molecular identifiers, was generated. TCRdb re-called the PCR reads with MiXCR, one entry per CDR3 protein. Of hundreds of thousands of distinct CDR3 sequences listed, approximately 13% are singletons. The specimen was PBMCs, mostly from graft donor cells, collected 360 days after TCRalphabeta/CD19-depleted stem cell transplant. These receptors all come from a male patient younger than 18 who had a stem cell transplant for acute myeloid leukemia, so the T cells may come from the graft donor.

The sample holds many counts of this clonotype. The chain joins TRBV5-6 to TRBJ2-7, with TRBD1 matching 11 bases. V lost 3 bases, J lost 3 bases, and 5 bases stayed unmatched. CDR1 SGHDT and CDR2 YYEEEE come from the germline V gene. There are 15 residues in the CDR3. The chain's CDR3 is CASSSGTGGYYEQYF. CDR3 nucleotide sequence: TGTGCCAGCAGCTCCGGGACAGGGGGATACTACGAGCAGTACTTC.

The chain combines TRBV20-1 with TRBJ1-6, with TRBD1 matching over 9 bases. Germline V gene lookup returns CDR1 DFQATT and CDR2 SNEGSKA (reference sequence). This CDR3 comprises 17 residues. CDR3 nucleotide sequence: TGCTGCGCCCCCGGGACAGGGACGAGCTCCTATAATTCACCCCTCCACTTT. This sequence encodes CCAPGTGTSSYNSPLHF.

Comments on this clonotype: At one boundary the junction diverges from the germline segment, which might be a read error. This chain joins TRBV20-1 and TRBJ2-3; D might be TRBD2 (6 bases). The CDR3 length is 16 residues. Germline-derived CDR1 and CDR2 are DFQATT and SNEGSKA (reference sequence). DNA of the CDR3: TGCTGTGCTAGCTCGCTGGCTAGCGCGCTCACAGATACGCAGTATTTT. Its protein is CCASSLASALTDTQYF.

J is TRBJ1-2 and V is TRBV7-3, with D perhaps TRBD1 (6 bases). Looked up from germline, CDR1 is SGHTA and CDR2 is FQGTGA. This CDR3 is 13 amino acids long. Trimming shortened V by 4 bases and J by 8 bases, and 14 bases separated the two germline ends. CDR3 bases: TGTGCCAGCAGCTCAAACCCGCAGGGGGGCTACACCTTC. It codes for CASSSNPQGGYTF. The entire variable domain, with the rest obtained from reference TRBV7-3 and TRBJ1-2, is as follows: GAGVSQTPSNKVTEKGKYVELRCDPISGHTALYWYRQSLGQGPEFLIYFQGTGAADDSGLPNDRFFAVRPEGSVSTLKIQRTERGDSAVYLCASSSNPQGGYTFGSGTRLTVV.

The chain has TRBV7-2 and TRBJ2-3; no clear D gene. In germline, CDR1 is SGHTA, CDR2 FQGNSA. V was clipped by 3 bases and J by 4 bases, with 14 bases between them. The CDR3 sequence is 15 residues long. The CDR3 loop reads CASSFQAYRPDTQYF. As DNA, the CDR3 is TGTGCCAGCAGCTTCCAAGCCTATCGACCAGATACGCAGTATTTT.

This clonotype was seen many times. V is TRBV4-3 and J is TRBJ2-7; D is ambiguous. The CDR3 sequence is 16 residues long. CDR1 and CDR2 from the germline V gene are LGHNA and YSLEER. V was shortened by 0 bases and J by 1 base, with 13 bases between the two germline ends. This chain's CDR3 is CASSQDRWHTSYEQYF. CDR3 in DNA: TGCGCCAGCAGCCAAGATAGGTGGCATACTTCCTACGAGCAGTACTTC.

CDR3 DNA: TGCAGCGTTGAAGCCCATACGGGGAATCCGGGACAGGGTCTCAATGAGCAGTTCTTC. Protein sequence: CSVEAHTGNPGQGLNEQFF. This chain connects TRBV29-1 to TRBJ2-1, with 9 bases fitting TRBD1. This CDR3 has 19 amino acids. V lost 1 base and J lost 6; bases outside the gene matches: 19. Germline loops: CDR1 SQVTM, CDR2 ANQGSEA.

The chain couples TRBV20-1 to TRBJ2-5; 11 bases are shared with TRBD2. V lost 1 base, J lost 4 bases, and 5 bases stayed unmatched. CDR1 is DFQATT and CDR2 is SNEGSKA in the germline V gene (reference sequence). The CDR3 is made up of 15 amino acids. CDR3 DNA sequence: TGCAGTGCTAGAGTAACAGGACTAGCGGGAGAGACCCAGTACTTC. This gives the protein CSARVTGLAGETQYF.